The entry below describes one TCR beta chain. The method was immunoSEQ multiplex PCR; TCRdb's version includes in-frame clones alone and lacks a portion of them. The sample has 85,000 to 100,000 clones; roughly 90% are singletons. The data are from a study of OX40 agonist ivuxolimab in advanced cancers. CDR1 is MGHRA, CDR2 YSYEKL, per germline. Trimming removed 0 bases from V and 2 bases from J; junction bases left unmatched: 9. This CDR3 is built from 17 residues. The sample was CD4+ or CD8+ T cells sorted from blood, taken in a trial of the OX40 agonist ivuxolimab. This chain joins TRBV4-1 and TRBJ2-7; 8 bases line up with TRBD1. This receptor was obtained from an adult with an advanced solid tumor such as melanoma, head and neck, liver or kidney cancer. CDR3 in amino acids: CASSQDVTTGVTYEQYF. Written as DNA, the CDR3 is TGCGCCAGCAGCCAAGACGTCACGACAGGGGTAACCTACGAGCAGTACTTC.